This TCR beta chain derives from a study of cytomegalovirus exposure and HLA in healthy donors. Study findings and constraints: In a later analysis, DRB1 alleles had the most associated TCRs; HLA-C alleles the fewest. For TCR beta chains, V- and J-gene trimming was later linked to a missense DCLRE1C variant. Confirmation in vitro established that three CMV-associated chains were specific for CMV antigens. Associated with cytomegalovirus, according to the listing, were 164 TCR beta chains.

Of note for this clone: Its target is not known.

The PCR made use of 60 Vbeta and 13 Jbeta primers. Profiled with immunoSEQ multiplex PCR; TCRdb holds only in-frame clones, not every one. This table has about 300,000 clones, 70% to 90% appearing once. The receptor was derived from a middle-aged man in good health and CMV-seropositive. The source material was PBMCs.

The CDR3 loop reads CAISARDFYNEQFF. The DNA of the CDR3 is TGTGCCATCAGTGCCCGGGACTTCTACAATGAGCAGTTCTTC. The chain joins TRBV10-3 to TRBJ2-1; D might be TRBD2 (6 bases). Germline assignment: CDR1 ENHRY and CDR2 SYGVKD. The CDR3 contains 14 residues. Trimming stripped 4 bases from V and 3 bases from J, with 10 bases between.